The clone carrying this TCR beta chain is a singleton in its sample. Its antigen is unidentified. A much larger clone is a single base away; this may be a read error. These data originate in a study of shared clonotypes between healthy human individuals. Study information: Those who served as donors were a couple of women and three men between the ages of 18 and 49. General study points: How much donors shared clonotypes was expected to be affected by sequencing depth.

CDR3 length: 12 amino acids. CDR1 is SGHVS and CDR2 is FQNEAQ in the germline V gene. V dropped 5 bases and J dropped 3 bases, with 8 bases sitting between them. Sequencing used immunoSEQ multiplex PCR; TCRdb keeps in-frame clones, though not all of them. The sample has some 92,000 clones; approximately 51% are singletons. The V and J genes are TRBV7-8 and TRBJ2-7; D call uncertain. This receptor was obtained from a woman aged 40 to 55 in good health. Some clones in this sample may be carry-over from other donors' samples. Sequenced sample: PBMCs. CDR3 amino acids: CASSRDNYEQYF. The CDR3 DNA reads as TGTGCCAGCAGCCGTGACAACTACGAGCAGTACTTC.